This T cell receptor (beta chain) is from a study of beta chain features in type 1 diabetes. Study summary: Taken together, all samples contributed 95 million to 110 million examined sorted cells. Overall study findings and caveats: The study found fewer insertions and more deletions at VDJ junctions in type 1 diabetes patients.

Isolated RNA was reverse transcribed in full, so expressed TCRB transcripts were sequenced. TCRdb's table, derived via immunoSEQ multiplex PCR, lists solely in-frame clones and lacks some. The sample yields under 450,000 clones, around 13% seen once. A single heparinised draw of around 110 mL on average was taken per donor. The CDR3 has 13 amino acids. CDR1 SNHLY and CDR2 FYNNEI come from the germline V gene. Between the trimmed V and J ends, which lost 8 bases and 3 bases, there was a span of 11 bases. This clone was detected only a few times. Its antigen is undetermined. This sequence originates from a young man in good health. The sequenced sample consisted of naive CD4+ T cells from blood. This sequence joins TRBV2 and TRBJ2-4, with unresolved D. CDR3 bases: TGTGCCAGCGAACGGTTTGTCAAAAACATTCAGTACTTC. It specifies CASERFVKNIQYF.